The entry that follows covers one TCR beta chain sequence. The antigen is not known. Time point described: persistent/refractory GD, antithyroid drugs over 5 years with positive TRAb. The TCR library used RNA extracted from PBMCs. Blood from the periphery, 8.5 to 9 milliliters in all, was drawn into EDTA tubes. These data are taken from a study of regulatory T cells in long-lasting Graves disease. To make TCR beta libraries, researchers used iRepertoire HTBI primers and Arm-PCR of CDR3 regions. MiXCR, applied by TCRdb to the multiplex PCR reads, yields one record per CDR3 protein. Here the sample spans about 460,000 distinct CDR3 sequences, around a fifth being singletons. V shed 7 bases, J shed 4 bases, and the junction held 7 bases outside the gene matches. The CDR3 covers 15 residues. Germline CDR1 reads SGHTA; CDR2 reads FQGNSA. Overall study results and limits: The TCR repertoire of persistent Graves' patients was less diverse than that of newly diagnosed ones.

The input for sequencing was peripheral blood mononuclear cells (PBMCs), taken when the disease was refractory, from a patient treated with antithyroid drugs. J is TRBJ2-2 and V is TRBV7-2; TRBD1 matches at 9 bases. This clonotype originated in a female donor with Graves disease. The CDR3 reads CASTPGTGRTGELFF. For the CDR3, the DNA is TGTGCCAGCACCCCCGGGACAGGGCGCACCGGGGAGCTGTTTTTT.